This TCR beta chain was identified in a study of T cell repertoires in cytomegalovirus infection. Overall study context: Indicated by public TCR beta signatures were CMV infection and matching HLA type.

From the reads, TCRdb called clonotypes with MiXCR, one entry per CDR3 protein. The sample lists about 180,000 distinct CDR3 sequences, about a sixth seen once, with about 23% in the top ten. This clonotype was seen a handful of times. Germline V gene lookup returns CDR1 SQVTM and CDR2 ANQGSEA. V gave up 4 bases and J gave up 7 bases; unmatched junction bases: 7. The CDR3 loop spans 12 amino acids. This clonotype was obtained from a human donor in good health (CMV status not recorded). Some clones in this sample may be carry-over from other donors' samples. V is TRBV29-1 and J is TRBJ2-7; 7 bases are shared with TRBD1. Material for sequencing was CD8+ T cells from PBMCs. The CDR3 sequence is CSVARGSWEQYF. CDR3 DNA: TGCAGCGTTGCCAGGGGGAGTTGGGAGCAGTACTTC.